This note documents a single TCR beta chain sequence. The antigen is unknown. The entry originates in a study of cytomegalovirus exposure and HLA in healthy donors. Notes on the study in general: A few of the chains that were CMV-associated were confirmed in vitro to be specific for CMV antigens.

The V gene end was trimmed by 4 bases and the J gene end by 2 bases; junction bases not matched to a gene: 5. The germline V gene has CDR1 MGHRA and CDR2 YSYEKL. There are 16 residues in the CDR3. Amplification used 60 Vbeta primers and 13 Jbeta primers. This table comes from immunoSEQ multiplex PCR, and its TCRdb copy is limited to in-frame clones, with some not included. The sample includes under 200,000 clones, 77% of them seen just once. This rearrangement joins TRBV4-1 to TRBJ2-5; 12 bases are shared with TRBD2. This TCR came from a male donor in good health and CMV-seropositive. Sequencing was performed on PBMCs. The CDR3 protein is CASSRGLAGKQETQYF. For the CDR3, the DNA is TGCGCCAGCAGCCGTGGACTAGCGGGAAAACAAGAGACCCAGTACTTC.